A selection of T cell receptor beta chains follows, all from one sample in a study of a mutant IDH1 vaccine in newly diagnosed glioma. Method: immunoSEQ multiplex PCR; TCRdb's copy keeps in-frame clones and lacks some. The sample records about 81,000 clones, over 75% being singletons. Their antigens remain unidentified. The sequencing here drew on PBMCs, taken from a glioma patient whose treatment included an IDH1 peptide vaccine. The receptors derive from a man aged 25-45 years with glioma. Some clones in this sample may be carry-over from other donors' samples. CDR3s include the opening cysteine and the closing phenylalanine or tryptophan. The D gene is left open where the match is weak. Size tells how often a clone was seen (once, few, many) or the class of an expanded clone, and some rows leave it out.

j_call: TRBJ1-5; d_call: NA; v_call: TRBV19; clone_size: NA; cdr3_aa: CASWDPTGYGIQPQHF; cdr3_nt: TGTGCCAGTTGGGACCCAACAGGGTATGGGATTCAGCCCCAGCATTTT
j_call: TRBJ2-7; d_call: TRBD2; v_call: TRBV6-1; clone_size: NA; cdr3_aa: CASEAGQGIGEQYF; cdr3_nt: TGTGCCAGCGAAGCGGGGCAGGGAATTGGGGAGCAGTACTTC
j_call: TRBJ1-2; d_call: NA; v_call: TRBV30; clone_size: NA; cdr3_aa: CAWGRGMVGYTF; cdr3_nt: TGTGCCTGGGGGAGAGGTATGGTTGGCTACACCTTC
j_call: TRBJ2-2; d_call: NA; v_call: TRBV5-5; clone_size: NA; cdr3_aa: CASSLYPDLTTGELFF; cdr3_nt: TGTGCCAGCAGCTTGTATCCGGATCTGACCACCGGGGAGCTGTTTTTT
j_call: TRBJ1-1; d_call: NA; v_call: TRBV2; clone_size: NA; cdr3_aa: CASSLRLNTEAFF; cdr3_nt: TGTGCCAGCAGTTTAAGACTGAACACTGAAGCTTTCTTT
j_call: TRBJ2-1; d_call: TRBD2; v_call: TRBV11-1; clone_size: NA; cdr3_aa: CASSLAREDEQFF; cdr3_nt: TGTGCCAGCAGCTTAGCCCGGGAGGATGAGCAGTTCTTC
j_call: TRBJ2-1; d_call: NA; v_call: TRBV28; clone_size: NA; cdr3_aa: CASSPAGGSFYNEQFF; cdr3_nt: TGTGCCAGCAGTCCCGCCGGCGGTAGCTTTTACAATGAGCAGTTCTTC
j_call: TRBJ1-4; d_call: TRBD1; v_call: TRBV27; clone_size: NA; cdr3_aa: CASSRTGFEELFF; cdr3_nt: TGTGCCAGCAGCCGGACAGGTTTTGAAGAACTGTTTTTT
j_call: TRBJ2-6; d_call: TRBD1; v_call: TRBV11-2; clone_size: NA; cdr3_aa: CASSPRQGSGANVLTF; cdr3_nt: TGTGCCAGCAGCCCCCGACAGGGTTCTGGGGCCAACGTCCTGACTTTC
j_call: TRBJ2-1; d_call: TRBD2; v_call: TRBV11-2; clone_size: NA; cdr3_aa: CASSLTASGYNEQFF; cdr3_nt: TGTGCCAGCAGCTTAACGGCTAGCGGTTACAATGAGCAGTTCTTC
j_call: TRBJ2-4; d_call: NA; v_call: TRBV15; clone_size: NA; cdr3_aa: CATSRDQPGQDSYF; cdr3_nt: TGTGCCACCAGCAGAGATCAGCCAGGGCAAGATTCGTACTTC
j_call: TRBJ2-7; d_call: NA; v_call: TRBV14; clone_size: NA; cdr3_aa: CASSQDFYEQYF; cdr3_nt: TGTGCCAGCAGCCAAGATTTTTACGAGCAGTACTTC
j_call: TRBJ2-5; d_call: NA; v_call: TRBV7-3; clone_size: NA; cdr3_aa: CASSRGQQETQYF; cdr3_nt: TGTGCCAGCAGCCGTGGACAGCAAGAGACCCAGTACTTC
j_call: TRBJ2-2; d_call: TRBD2; v_call: TRBV10-3; clone_size: NA; cdr3_aa: CAISGKVAGANTGELFF; cdr3_nt: TGTGCCATCAGTGGCAAGGTAGCGGGGGCGAACACCGGGGAGCTGTTTTTT
j_call: TRBJ2-5; d_call: TRBD1; v_call: TRBV28; clone_size: NA; cdr3_aa: CASSGTVQETQYF; cdr3_nt: TGTGCCAGCAGCGGGACAGTTCAAGAGACCCAGTACTTC
j_call: TRBJ2-2; d_call: NA; v_call: TRBV7-7; clone_size: NA; cdr3_aa: CASSLSRDGGELFF; cdr3_nt: TGTGCCAGCAGCTTAAGCAGGGATGGCGGGGAGCTGTTTTTT
j_call: TRBJ2-2; d_call: TRBD1; v_call: TRBV9; clone_size: NA; cdr3_aa: CASSLRTGGKTGELFF; cdr3_nt: TGTGCCAGCAGCCTTCGAACAGGGGGCAAAACCGGGGAGCTGTTTTTT
j_call: TRBJ2-3; d_call: NA; v_call: TRBV18; clone_size: NA; cdr3_aa: CASNPQGISDTQYF; cdr3_nt: TGTGCCAGCAATCCTCAGGGGATCTCAGATACGCAGTATTTT
j_call: TRBJ1-1; d_call: TRBD1; v_call: TRBV2; clone_size: NA; cdr3_aa: CATQGTGGRGRAFF; cdr3_nt: TGTGCCACACAAGGGACAGGGGGCCGCGGCCGGGCTTTCTTT
j_call: TRBJ1-4; d_call: NA; v_call: TRBV7-8; clone_size: NA; cdr3_aa: CASSLVREKLFF; cdr3_nt: TGTGCCAGCAGCTTAGTAAGGGAAAAACTGTTTTTT
j_call: TRBJ2-1; d_call: NA; v_call: TRBV11-2; clone_size: NA; cdr3_aa: CASSLGQYNEQFF; cdr3_nt: TGTGCCAGCAGCTTAGGGCAGTACAATGAGCAGTTCTTC
j_call: TRBJ2-7; d_call: NA; v_call: TRBV5-4; clone_size: NA; cdr3_aa: CASSLGEAYEQYF; cdr3_nt: TGTGCCAGCAGCTTGGGGGAAGCCTACGAGCAGTACTTC
j_call: TRBJ2-7; d_call: TRBD1; v_call: TRBV11-2; clone_size: once; cdr3_aa: CASSPRFGTGREQYF; cdr3_nt: TGTGCCAGCAGCCCCCGCTTCGGGACAGGGCGCGAGCAGTACTTC
j_call: TRBJ2-1; d_call: NA; v_call: TRBV5-1; clone_size: NA; cdr3_aa: CASSPASLYYNEQFF; cdr3_nt: TGCGCCAGCAGCCCGGCTAGCCTATACTACAATGAGCAGTTCTTC
j_call: TRBJ2-1; d_call: TRBD1; v_call: TRBV5-1; clone_size: NA; cdr3_aa: CASSLSGTGPYNEQFF; cdr3_nt: TGCGCCAGCAGCTTGTCCGGGACAGGGCCCTACAATGAGCAGTTCTTC
j_call: TRBJ2-1; d_call: NA; v_call: TRBV28; clone_size: once; cdr3_aa: CASSLGVKGDEQFF; cdr3_nt: TGTGCCAGCAGTTTAGGAGTAAAAGGTGATGAGCAGTTCTTC
j_call: TRBJ2-7; d_call: TRBD1; v_call: TRBV11-2; clone_size: NA; cdr3_aa: CASSLGGYGTGSSYEQYF; cdr3_nt: TGTGCCAGCAGCTTAGGCGGGTACGGGACAGGGAGCTCCTACGAGCAGTACTTC
j_call: TRBJ1-6; d_call: TRBD1; v_call: TRBV6-5; clone_size: NA; cdr3_aa: CASSPAGGYNSPLHF; cdr3_nt: TGTGCCAGCAGTCCCGCAGGGGGCTATAATTCACCCCTCCACTTT
j_call: TRBJ2-2; d_call: NA; v_call: TRBV2; clone_size: NA; cdr3_aa: CASSGITGELFF; cdr3_nt: TGTGCCAGCAGTGGGATCACCGGGGAGCTGTTTTTT
j_call: TRBJ2-5; d_call: NA; v_call: TRBV19; clone_size: NA; cdr3_aa: CASSPYPEAGETQYF; cdr3_nt: TGTGCCAGTAGTCCCTACCCGGAGGCTGGGGAGACCCAGTACTTC
j_call: TRBJ1-2; d_call: NA; v_call: TRBV19; clone_size: once; cdr3_aa: CASSSLPLRTYTPFGYTF; cdr3_nt: TGTGCCAGTAGTTCACTGCCCTTACGGACTTACACACCCTTTGGCTACACCTTC
j_call: TRBJ2-5; d_call: TRBD1; v_call: TRBV6-1; clone_size: NA; cdr3_aa: CASSEGQGAWETQYF; cdr3_nt: TGTGCCAGCAGTGAAGGACAGGGGGCTTGGGAGACCCAGTACTTC
j_call: TRBJ1-6; d_call: NA; v_call: TRBV5-4; clone_size: once; cdr3_aa: CASSLEQGNSPLHF; cdr3_nt: TGTGCCAGCAGCTTGGAACAGGGAAATTCACCCCTCCACTTT
j_call: TRBJ2-3; d_call: TRBD2; v_call: TRBV7-2; clone_size: once; cdr3_aa: CASSLSSGRDTQYF; cdr3_nt: TGTGCCAGCAGCTTATCTAGCGGGAGGGATACGCAGTATTTT
j_call: TRBJ2-5; d_call: NA; v_call: TRBV6-6; clone_size: NA; cdr3_aa: CASSYSGEQYF; cdr3_nt: TGTGCCAGCAGTTACTCGGGAGAGCAGTACTTC
j_call: TRBJ1-2; d_call: NA; v_call: TRBV9; clone_size: once; cdr3_aa: CASSGNRVYGYTF; cdr3_nt: TGTGCCAGCAGCGGAAACAGGGTCTATGGCTACACCTTC
j_call: TRBJ1-1; d_call: NA; v_call: TRBV6-1; clone_size: NA; cdr3_aa: CASSEQGVETEAFF; cdr3_nt: TGTGCCAGCAGTGAGCAGGGAGTGGAAACTGAAGCTTTCTTT
j_call: TRBJ2-6; d_call: TRBD1; v_call: TRBV18; clone_size: few; cdr3_aa: CASSPLGTGSGANVLTF; cdr3_nt: TGTGCCAGCTCACCACTGGGGACAGGGTCCGGGGCCAACGTCCTGACTTTC
j_call: TRBJ2-1; d_call: TRBD2; v_call: TRBV28; clone_size: NA; cdr3_aa: CATTSGSLYEQFF; cdr3_nt: TGTGCCACCACTAGCGGGAGCTTATATGAGCAGTTCTTC
j_call: TRBJ1-1; d_call: TRBD1; v_call: TRBV2; clone_size: NA; cdr3_aa: CASSEESDRVGPGNTEAFF; cdr3_nt: TGTGCCAGCAGTGAAGAATCAGACAGGGTGGGACCAGGGAACACTGAAGCTTTCTTT
j_call: TRBJ1-4; d_call: NA; v_call: TRBV7-9; clone_size: once; cdr3_aa: CASTPDVGTLGEKLFF; cdr3_nt: TGTGCCAGCACCCCCGATGTGGGGACTCTCGGTGAAAAACTGTTTTTT
j_call: TRBJ2-7; d_call: NA; v_call: TRBV30; clone_size: NA; cdr3_aa: CASGTSYEQYF; cdr3_nt: TGTGCCTCTGGGACGAGCTACGAGCAGTACTTC
j_call: TRBJ2-3; d_call: TRBD2; v_call: TRBV14; clone_size: NA; cdr3_aa: CASSQLGQPGGDTQYF; cdr3_nt: TGTGCCAGCAGCCAATTAGGACAGCCGGGAGGGGATACGCAGTATTTT
j_call: TRBJ2-7; d_call: TRBD1; v_call: TRBV28; clone_size: NA; cdr3_aa: CASTDRAYEQYF; cdr3_nt: TGTGCCAGCACGGACAGGGCCTACGAGCAGTACTTC
j_call: TRBJ1-1; d_call: NA; v_call: TRBV6-5; clone_size: few; cdr3_aa: CASSYKPLGIEAFF; cdr3_nt: TGTGCCAGCAGTTACAAACCTCTTGGGATCGAAGCTTTCTTT
j_call: TRBJ1-2; d_call: NA; v_call: TRBV7-8; clone_size: NA; cdr3_aa: CASSLIWTRSGYTF; cdr3_nt: TGTGCCAGCAGCTTAATTTGGACACGGAGTGGCTACACCTTC
j_call: TRBJ1-5; d_call: NA; v_call: TRBV7-8; clone_size: NA; cdr3_aa: CASSFEGRQPQHF; cdr3_nt: TGTGCCAGCAGCTTCGAGGGTCGCCAGCCCCAGCATTTT